The 4 T cell receptor beta chains given below trace back to one sample, sequenced in a study of cytomegalovirus exposure and HLA in healthy donors. This PCR relied on a set of 60 Vbeta primers and 13 Jbeta primers. Some clones are missing from TCRdb's copy, which holds only in-frame ones; the method was immunoSEQ multiplex PCR. The sample includes about 46,000 clones. The sequenced sample was PBMCs. The receptors come from a woman between 35 and 50 years old in good health and CMV-seronegative.

The chain couples TRBV2 to TRBJ2-6; 7 bases are a match to TRBD2. Losses at the gene ends were 0 bases for V and 7 bases for J; bases not matched to a gene: 6. The CDR3 contains 16 residues. The germline CDR1 and CDR2 sequences are SNHLY and FYNNEI. The CDR3 bases are TGTGCCAGCAGTGAAGCGCTTGGCGGGAGTGCCAACGTCCTGACTTTC. This gives the protein CASSEALGGSANVLTF.

The genes are TRBV19 and TRBJ2-1, with 9 nucleotides matching TRBD1. Trimming took 5 bases from V and 5 from J; bases not matched to a gene: 7. Per the germline V gene, CDR1 is LNHDA and CDR2 is SQIVND (reference sequence). There are 15 residues in the CDR3. Here the CDR3 reads CASSRDRDTDNEQFF. CDR3 nucleotides: TGTGCCAGTAGTCGGGACAGGGATACCGACAATGAGCAGTTCTTC.

This rearrangement joins TRBV15 to TRBJ2-7; tentatively, D is TRBD1 (5 bases). The CDR3 is 14 residues long. Looked up from germline, CDR1 is LNHNV and CDR2 is YYDKDF (reference sequence). Trimming shortened V by 2 bases and J by 2 bases, and 10 bases separated the two germline ends. Written as DNA, the CDR3 is TGTGCCACCAGCAGACAGGGAAGCGCCTACGAGCAGTACTTC. It is translated as CATSRQGSAYEQYF.

The genes are TRBV5-5 and TRBJ1-5; D is ambiguous. The CDR3 length is 16 residues. In germline, CDR1 is SGHKS, CDR2 YYEKEE (reference sequence). V lost 3 bases and J lost 0, with 13 bases in between. The CDR3 DNA reads as TGTGCCAGCAGCTCCCGAGGCCTTTATAGCAATCAGCCCCAGCATTTT. Amino acid sequence: CASSSRGLYSNQPQHF.